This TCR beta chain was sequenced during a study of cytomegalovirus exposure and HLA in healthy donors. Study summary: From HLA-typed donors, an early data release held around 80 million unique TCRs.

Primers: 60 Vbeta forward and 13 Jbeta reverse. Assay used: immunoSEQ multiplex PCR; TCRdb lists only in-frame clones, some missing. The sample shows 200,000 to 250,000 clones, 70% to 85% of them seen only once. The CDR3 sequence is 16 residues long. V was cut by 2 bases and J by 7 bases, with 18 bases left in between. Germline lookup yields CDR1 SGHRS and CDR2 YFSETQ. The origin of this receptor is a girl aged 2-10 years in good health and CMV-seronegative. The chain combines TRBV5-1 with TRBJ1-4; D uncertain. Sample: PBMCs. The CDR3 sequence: CASSFVPRSAGEKLFF. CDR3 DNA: TGCGCCAGCAGCTTCGTCCCCAGGTCCGCGGGTGAAAAACTGTTTTTT.